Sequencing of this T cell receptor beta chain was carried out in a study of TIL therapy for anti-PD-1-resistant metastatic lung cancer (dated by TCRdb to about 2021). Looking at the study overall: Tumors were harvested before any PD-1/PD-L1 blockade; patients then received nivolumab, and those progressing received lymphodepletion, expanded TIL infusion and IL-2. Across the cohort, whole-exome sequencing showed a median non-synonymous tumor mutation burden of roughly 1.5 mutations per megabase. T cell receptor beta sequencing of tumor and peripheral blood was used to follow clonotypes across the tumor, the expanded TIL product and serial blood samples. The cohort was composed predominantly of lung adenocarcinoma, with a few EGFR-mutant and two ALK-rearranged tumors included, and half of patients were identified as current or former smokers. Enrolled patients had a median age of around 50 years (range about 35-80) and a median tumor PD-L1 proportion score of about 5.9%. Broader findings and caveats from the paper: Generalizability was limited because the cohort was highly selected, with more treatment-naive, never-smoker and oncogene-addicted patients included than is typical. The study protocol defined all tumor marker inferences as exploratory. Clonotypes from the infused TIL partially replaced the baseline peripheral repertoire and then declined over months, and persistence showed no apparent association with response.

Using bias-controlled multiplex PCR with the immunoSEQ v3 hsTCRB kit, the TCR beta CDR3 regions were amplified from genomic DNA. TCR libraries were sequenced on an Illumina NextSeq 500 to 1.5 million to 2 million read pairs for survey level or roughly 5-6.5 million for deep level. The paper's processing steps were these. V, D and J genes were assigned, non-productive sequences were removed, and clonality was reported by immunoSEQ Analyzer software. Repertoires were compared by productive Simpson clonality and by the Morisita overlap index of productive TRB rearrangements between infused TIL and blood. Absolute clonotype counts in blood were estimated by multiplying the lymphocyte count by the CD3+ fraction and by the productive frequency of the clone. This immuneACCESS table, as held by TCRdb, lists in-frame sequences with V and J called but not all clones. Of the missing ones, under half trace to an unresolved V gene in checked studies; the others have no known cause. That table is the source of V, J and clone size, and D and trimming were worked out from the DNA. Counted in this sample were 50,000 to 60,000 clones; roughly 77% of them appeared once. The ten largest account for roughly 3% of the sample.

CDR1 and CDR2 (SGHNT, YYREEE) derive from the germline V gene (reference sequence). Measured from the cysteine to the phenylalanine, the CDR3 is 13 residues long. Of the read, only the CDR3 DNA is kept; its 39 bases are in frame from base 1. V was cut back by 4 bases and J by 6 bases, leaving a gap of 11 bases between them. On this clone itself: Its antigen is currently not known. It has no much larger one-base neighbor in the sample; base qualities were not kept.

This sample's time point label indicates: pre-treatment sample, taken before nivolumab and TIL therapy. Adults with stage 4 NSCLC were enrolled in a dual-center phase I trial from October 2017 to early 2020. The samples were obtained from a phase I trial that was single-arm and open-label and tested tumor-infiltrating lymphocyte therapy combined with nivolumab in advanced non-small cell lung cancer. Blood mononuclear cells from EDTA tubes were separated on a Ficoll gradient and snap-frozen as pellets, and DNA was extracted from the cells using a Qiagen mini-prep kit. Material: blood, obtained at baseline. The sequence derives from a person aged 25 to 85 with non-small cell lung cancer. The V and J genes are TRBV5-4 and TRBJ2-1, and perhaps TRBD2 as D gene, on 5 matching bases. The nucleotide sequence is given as TGTGCCAGCAGCGGACTGACCCCCAATGAGCAGTTCTTC. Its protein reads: CASSGLTPNEQFF. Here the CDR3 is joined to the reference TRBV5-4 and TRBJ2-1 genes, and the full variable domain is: ETGVTQSPTHLIKTRGQQVTLRCSSQSGHNTVSWYQQALGQGPQFIFQYYREEENGRGNFPPRFSGLQFPNYSSELNVNALELDDSALYLCASSGLTPNEQFFGPGTRLTVL.